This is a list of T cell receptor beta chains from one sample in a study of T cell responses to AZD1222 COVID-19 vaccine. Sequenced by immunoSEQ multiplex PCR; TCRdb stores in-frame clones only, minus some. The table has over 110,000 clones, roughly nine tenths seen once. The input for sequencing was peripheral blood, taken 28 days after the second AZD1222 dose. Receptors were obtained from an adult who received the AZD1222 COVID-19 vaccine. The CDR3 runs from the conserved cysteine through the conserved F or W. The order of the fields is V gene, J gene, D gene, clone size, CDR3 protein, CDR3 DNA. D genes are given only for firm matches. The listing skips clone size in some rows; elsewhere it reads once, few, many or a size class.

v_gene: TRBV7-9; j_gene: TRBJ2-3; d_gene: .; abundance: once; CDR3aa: CASSLAFDRPVTDTQYF; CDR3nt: TGTGCCAGCAGCTTAGCGTTTGACAGGCCGGTCACAGATACGCAGTATTTT
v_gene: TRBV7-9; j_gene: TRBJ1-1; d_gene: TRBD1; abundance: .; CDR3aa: CASSTRTGGGTEAFF; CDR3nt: TGTGCCAGCAGCACCCGGACAGGCGGGGGTACTGAAGCTTTCTTT
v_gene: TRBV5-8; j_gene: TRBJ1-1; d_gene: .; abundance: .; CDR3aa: CASSLTGQNTEAFF; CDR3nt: TGTGCCAGCAGCTTAACAGGGCAGAACACTGAAGCTTTCTTT
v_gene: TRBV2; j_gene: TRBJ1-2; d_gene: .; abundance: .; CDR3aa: CASSLLQISNYGYTF; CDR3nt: TGTGCCAGCAGTCTTCTTCAGATATCTAACTATGGCTACACCTTC
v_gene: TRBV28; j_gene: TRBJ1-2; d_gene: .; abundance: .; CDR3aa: CASSFGTHITF; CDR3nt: TGTGCCAGCAGTTTCGGGACCCATATCACCTTC
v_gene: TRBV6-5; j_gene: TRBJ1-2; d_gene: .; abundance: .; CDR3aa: CASSYSNYGYTF; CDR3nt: TGTGCCAGCAGTTACTCGAACTATGGCTACACCTTC
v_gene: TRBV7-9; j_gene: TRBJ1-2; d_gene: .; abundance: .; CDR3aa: CASSLGGDNGYTF; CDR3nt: TGTGCCAGCAGCTTGGGAGGAGACAATGGCTACACCTTC
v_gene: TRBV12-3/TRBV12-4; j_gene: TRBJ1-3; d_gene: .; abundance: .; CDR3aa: CASSLNSGNTIYF; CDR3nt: TGTGCCAGCAGTTTAAACTCTGGAAACACCATATATTTT
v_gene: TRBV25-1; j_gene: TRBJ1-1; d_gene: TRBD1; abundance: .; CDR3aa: CASSELLGQGRANTEAFF; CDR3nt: TGTGCCAGCAGTGAACTCCTGGGACAGGGAAGAGCTAACACTGAAGCTTTCTTT
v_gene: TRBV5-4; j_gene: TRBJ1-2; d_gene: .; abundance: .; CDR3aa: CASSLEVGGYTF; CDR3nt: TGTGCCAGCAGCTTGGAGGTTGGGGGCTACACCTTC
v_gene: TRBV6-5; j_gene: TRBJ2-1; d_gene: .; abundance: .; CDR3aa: CASSYLAGMSNEQFF; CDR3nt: TGTGCCAGCAGTTATCTCGCAGGGATGAGCAATGAGCAGTTCTTC
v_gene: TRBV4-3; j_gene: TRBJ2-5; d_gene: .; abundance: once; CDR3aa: CASSQQGSGTQYF; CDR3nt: TGCGCCAGCAGCCAACAGGGCTCGGGGACCCAGTACTTC
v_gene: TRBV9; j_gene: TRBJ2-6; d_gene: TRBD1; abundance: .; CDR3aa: CASSTGAPGANVLTF; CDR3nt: TGTGCCAGCAGCACAGGGGCGCCCGGGGCCAACGTCCTGACTTTC
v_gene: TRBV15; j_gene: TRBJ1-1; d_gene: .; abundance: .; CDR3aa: CATSRGPWGGANTEAFF; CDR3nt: TGTGCCACCAGCAGAGGACCGTGGGGGGGAGCTAACACTGAAGCTTTCTTT
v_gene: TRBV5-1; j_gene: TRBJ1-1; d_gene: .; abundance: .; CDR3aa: CASSPTLGGDTEAFF; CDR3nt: TGCGCCAGCAGCCCGACCCTAGGGGGTGACACTGAAGCTTTCTTT
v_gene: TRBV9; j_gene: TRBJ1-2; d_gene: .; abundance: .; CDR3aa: CASSVDGTDYYGYTF; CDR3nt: TGTGCCAGCAGCGTAGACGGGACGGATTACTATGGCTACACCTTC
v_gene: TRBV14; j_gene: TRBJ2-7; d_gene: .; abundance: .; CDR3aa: CASSRGISYEQYF; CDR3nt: TGTGCCAGCAGCCGGGGCATCTCCTACGAGCAGTACTTC
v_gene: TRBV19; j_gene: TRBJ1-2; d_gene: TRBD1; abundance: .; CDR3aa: CASSTTGEGYTF; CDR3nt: TGTGCCAGTAGTACCACAGGGGAAGGCTACACCTTC
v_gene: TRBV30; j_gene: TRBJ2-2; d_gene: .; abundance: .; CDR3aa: CAWGNKAANTGELFF; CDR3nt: TGTGCCTGGGGTAACAAGGCAGCGAACACCGGGGAGCTGTTTTTT
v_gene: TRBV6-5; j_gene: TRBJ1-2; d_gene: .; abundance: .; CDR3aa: CASRRGQGANYGYTF; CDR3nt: TGTGCCAGCAGGAGAGGGCAGGGAGCTAACTATGGCTACACCTTC
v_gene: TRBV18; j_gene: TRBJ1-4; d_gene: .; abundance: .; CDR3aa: CASSPGANEKLFF; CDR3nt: TGTGCCAGCTCACCCGGAGCTAATGAAAAACTGTTTTTT
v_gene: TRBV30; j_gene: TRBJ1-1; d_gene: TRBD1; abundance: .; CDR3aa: CASRTGSTEAFF; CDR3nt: TGTGCCTCCAGGACAGGGAGCACTGAAGCTTTCTTT
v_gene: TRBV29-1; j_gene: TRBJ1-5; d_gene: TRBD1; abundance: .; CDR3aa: CSVGLGTEMNQPQHF; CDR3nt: TGCAGCGTTGGGTTGGGGACAGAGATGAATCAGCCCCAGCATTTT
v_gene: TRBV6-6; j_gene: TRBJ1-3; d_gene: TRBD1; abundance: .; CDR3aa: CASMRGRDSGNTIYF; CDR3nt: TGTGCCAGCATGAGGGGGCGAGACTCTGGAAACACCATATATTTT
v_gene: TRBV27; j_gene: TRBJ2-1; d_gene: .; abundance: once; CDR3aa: CASSDLSSYNEQFF; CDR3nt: TGTGCCAGCAGCGATCTGAGCTCCTACAATGAGCAGTTCTTC
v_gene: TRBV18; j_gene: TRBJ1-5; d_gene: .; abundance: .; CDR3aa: CASSPRQASGPQHF; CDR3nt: TGTGCCAGCTCACCACGACAGGCGTCCGGGCCCCAGCATTTT
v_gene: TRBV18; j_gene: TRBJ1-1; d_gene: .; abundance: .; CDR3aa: CASSISGAAVSTEAFF; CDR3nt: TGTGCCAGCTCAATATCAGGGGCCGCGGTGAGCACTGAAGCTTTCTTT
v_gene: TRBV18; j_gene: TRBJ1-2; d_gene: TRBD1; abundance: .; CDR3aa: CASSPNRLPGQGNYGYTF; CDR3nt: TGTGCCAGCTCACCAAATCGATTACCGGGACAGGGGAACTATGGCTACACCTTC
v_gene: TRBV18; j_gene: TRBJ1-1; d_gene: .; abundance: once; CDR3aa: CASSPAEMGAAEAFF; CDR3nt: TGTGCCAGCTCACCCGCCGAGATGGGGGCTGCTGAAGCTTTCTTT
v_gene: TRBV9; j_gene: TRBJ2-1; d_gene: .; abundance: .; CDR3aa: CASSVAAGVGYNEQFF; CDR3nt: TGTGCCAGCAGCGTAGCGGCAGGGGTGGGTTACAATGAGCAGTTCTTC
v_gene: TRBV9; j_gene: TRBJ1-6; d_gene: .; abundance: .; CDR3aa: CASSVGGDNSPLHF; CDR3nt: TGTGCCAGCAGCGTAGGTGGGGATAATTCACCCCTCCACTTT
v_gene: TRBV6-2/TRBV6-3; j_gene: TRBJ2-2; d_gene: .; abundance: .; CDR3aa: CASSSVTTNTGELFF; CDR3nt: TGTGCCAGCAGTTCCGTAACTACGAACACCGGGGAGCTGTTTTTT
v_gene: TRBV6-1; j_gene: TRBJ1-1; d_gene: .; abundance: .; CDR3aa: CASSDRGGHEAFF; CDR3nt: TGTGCCAGCAGTGATAGGGGGGGGCATGAAGCTTTCTTT
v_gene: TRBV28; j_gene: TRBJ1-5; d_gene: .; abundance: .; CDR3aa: CATTGAYSNQPQHF; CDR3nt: TGTGCCACCACCGGGGCCTATAGCAATCAGCCCCAGCATTTT
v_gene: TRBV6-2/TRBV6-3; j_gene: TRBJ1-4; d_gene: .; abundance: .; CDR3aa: CASSPGAATNEKLFF; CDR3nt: TGTGCCAGCAGCCCGGGGGCCGCAACTAATGAAAAACTGTTTTTT
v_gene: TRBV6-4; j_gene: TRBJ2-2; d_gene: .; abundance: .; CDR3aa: CASSARVTGELFF; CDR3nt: TGTGCCAGCAGTGCCAGGGTCACCGGGGAGCTGTTTTTT
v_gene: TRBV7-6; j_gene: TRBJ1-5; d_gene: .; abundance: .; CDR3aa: CASSLGGPQPQHF; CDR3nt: TGTGCCAGCAGCTTAGGGGGTCCTCAGCCCCAGCATTTT
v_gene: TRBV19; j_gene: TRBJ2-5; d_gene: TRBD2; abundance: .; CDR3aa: CASSTLLAGEETQYF; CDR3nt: TGTGCCAGTAGTACCCTACTAGCGGGGGAAGAGACCCAGTACTTC
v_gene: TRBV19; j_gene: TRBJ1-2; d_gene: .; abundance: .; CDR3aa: CATRRGANYGYTF; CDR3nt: TGTGCCACACGTCGGGGAGCTAACTATGGCTACACCTTC
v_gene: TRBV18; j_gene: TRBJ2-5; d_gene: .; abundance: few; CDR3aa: CASSRGLQETQYF; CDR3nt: TGTGCCAGCTCACGGGGACTGCAAGAGACCCAGTACTTC
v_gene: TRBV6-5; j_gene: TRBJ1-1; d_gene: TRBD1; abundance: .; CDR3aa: CASSYSKGADTEAFF; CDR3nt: TGTGCCAGCAGTTACTCGAAGGGGGCGGACACTGAAGCTTTCTTT
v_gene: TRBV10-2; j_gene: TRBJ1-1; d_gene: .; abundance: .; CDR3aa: CASGYTEAFF; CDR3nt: TGCGCCAGCGGCTACACTGAAGCTTTCTTT
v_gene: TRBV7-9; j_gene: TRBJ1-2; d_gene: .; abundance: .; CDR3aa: CASSSFWFMVGGYTF; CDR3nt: TGTGCCAGCAGCTCGTTTTGGTTCATGGTCGGGGGCTACACCTTC
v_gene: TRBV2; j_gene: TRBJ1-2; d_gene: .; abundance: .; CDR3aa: CASSENTAYGYTF; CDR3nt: TGTGCCAGCAGTGAAAACACTGCCTATGGCTACACCTTC
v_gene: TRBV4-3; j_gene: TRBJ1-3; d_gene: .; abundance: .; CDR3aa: CASSQDRWNSGNTIYF; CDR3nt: TGCGCCAGCAGCCAAGATCGATGGAACTCTGGAAACACCATATATTTT
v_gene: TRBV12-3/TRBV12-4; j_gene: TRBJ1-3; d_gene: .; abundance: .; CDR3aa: CASSLGNTIYF; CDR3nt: TGTGCCAGCAGTTTAGGAAACACCATATATTTT
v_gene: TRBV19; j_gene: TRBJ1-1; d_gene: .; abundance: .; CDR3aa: CASSISSRSNTEAFF; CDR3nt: TGTGCCAGTAGTATTAGCTCCAGGAGCAACACTGAAGCTTTCTTT
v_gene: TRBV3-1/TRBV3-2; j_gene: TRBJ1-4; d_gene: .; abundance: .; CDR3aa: CASSQGQQLFF; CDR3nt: TGTGCCAGCAGCCAAGGGCAGCAACTGTTTTTT
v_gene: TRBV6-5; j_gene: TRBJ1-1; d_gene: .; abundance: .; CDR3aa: CASSYSVNTEAFF; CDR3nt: TGTGCCAGCAGTTACTCTGTGAACACTGAAGCTTTCTTT